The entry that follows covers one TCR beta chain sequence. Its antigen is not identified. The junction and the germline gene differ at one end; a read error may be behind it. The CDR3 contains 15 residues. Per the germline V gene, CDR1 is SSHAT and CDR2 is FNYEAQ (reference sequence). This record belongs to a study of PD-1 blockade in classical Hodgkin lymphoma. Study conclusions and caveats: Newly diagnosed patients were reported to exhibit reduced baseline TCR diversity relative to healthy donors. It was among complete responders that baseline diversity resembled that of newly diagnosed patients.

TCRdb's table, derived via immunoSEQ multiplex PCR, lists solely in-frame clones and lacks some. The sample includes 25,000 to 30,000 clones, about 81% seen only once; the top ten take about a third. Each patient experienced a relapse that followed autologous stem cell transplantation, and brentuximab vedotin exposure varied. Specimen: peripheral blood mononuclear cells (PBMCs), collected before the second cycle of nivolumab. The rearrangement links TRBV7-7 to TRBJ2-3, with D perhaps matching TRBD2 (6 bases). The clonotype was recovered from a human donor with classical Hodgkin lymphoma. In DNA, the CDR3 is TGTGCTAGCAGCTTAGGAGGGACTAGCACAGATACGCAGTATTTT. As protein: CASSLGGTSTDTQYF.